The table lists the clone carrying this T cell receptor (beta chain) with a few counts. Its antigen remains unknown. Whole-study results and caveats: Tumor Treg TCRs overlapped most with tumor naive CD4+ cells.

Semi-nested PCR with Nested Universal Primer A followed constant-region reverse priming of full-length variable regions. Using its own MiXCR run on the 5' RACE reads, TCRdb lists one record per CDR3 protein. The data show roughly 55,000 distinct CDR3 sequences, approximately 25% seen once. V was pared by 1 base and J by 2 bases, with 11 bases between. CDR1 is SGHDT, CDR2 YYEEEE, per germline. The CDR3 is 15 amino acids. CD25-based Treg depletion was applied to purified naive CD4+ T cells. The sequence was collected from a female donor with breast cancer. Input material: tumor-infiltrating naive CD4+ T cells sorted from the breast tumor. The sample's subset: naive CD4+ T cells, CD4+CD45RA+CD25-. V is TRBV5-6 and J is TRBJ2-3; D is possibly TRBD1 (5 bases). CDR3 sequence: CASSLRQGLTDTQYF. CDR3 sequence (DNA): TGTGCCAGCAGCTTGAGGCAGGGTCTCACAGATACGCAGTATTTT.